Below are 14 T cell receptor beta chains sequenced from a single sample in a study of cytomegalovirus exposure and HLA in healthy donors. PCR used 60 Vbeta primers and 13 Jbeta primers. Assay used: immunoSEQ multiplex PCR; TCRdb lists only in-frame clones, some missing. The data contain fewer than 150,000 clones, 70% to 80% of them seen just once; the ten biggest clones take up around 5%. The sample was PBMCs. Receptors were obtained from a male donor in good health and CMV-seronegative.

The chain recombines TRBV5-1 with TRBJ1-1; D is ambiguous. The V gene's germline CDR1 is SGHRS and CDR2 YFSETQ. V dropped 5 bases and J dropped 3 bases, with 11 bases sitting between them. This CDR3 has 13 residues. DNA for the CDR3: TGCGCCAGCAGAGAGCCGTTCGACACTGAAGCTTTCTTT. Translating gives CASREPFDTEAFF.

The rearrangement uses TRBV7-9 and TRBJ2-7; tentatively, D is TRBD1 (5 bases). The germline V and J ends were trimmed by 3 bases and 2 bases, with 11 bases remaining between them. Germline CDR1 is SEHNR and CDR2 is FQNEAQ (reference sequence). There are 14 residues in the CDR3. The CDR3 DNA reads as TGTGCCAGCAGCTTCAGACAGAGTCCCTACGAGCAGTACTTC. This gives the protein CASSFRQSPYEQYF.

The rearrangement uses TRBV30 and TRBJ2-1; D not resolved. Trimming shortened V by 3 bases and J by 5 bases, and 8 bases separated the two germline ends. CDR3 length: 12 amino acids. Germline CDR1 reads GTSNPN; CDR2 reads SVGIG (reference sequence). CDR3 residues: CAWSASNNEQFF. In nucleotides, the CDR3 is TGTGCCTGGAGCGCCAGTAACAATGAGCAGTTCTTC.

This clone has more than one count but fewer than ten. The gene calls are TRBV15 and TRBJ1-2; 7 bases align to TRBD1. The V segment lost 0 bases and the J segment 5 bases; nucleotides outside the gene matches: 15. The CDR3 loop spans 18 amino acids. CDR1 and CDR2 (germline): LNHNV, YYDKDF (reference sequence). The CDR3 region has the DNA TGTGCCACCAGCAGAGAGGGGGGCTTACAGGGGCCACGATATGGCTACACCTTC. It encodes CATSREGGLQGPRYGYTF.

The chain uses TRBV5-4 and TRBJ1-2; D remains unclear. The CDR3 loop spans 16 amino acids. Germline V gene data show CDR1 as SGHNT and CDR2 as YYREEE (reference sequence). Trimming took 5 bases from V and 7 from J, leaving 24 bases between them. Written as DNA, the CDR3 is TGTGCCAGCAGACCTGGGCGAGAGGGAGGGCCTCCTGGCTACACCTTC. Amino acid sequence: CASRPGREGGPPGYTF.

A few counts support this clone. The gene calls are TRBV6-6 and TRBJ1-4, with 7 positions matching TRBD1. Germline CDR1 is MNHNY and CDR2 is SVGAGI (reference sequence). With 0 bases clipped from V and 7 bases from J, the junction kept 5 bases outside the gene matches. The CDR3 runs to 15 residues. The DNA of the CDR3 is TGTGCCAGCAGTTACTCGGGGCAGGGGGGTGAAAAACTGTTTTTT. Translation gives CASSYSGQGGEKLFF.

This clone was found once. This chain connects TRBV11-2 to TRBJ2-3, with TRBD2 as a possible D gene (5 bases). The CDR3 is made up of 14 amino acids. Trimming pared 5 bases from V and 2 bases from J, leaving 11 bases between. Germline CDR1 and CDR2: SGHAT and FQNNGV. The CDR3 region is CASSIGLPTDTQYF. For the CDR3, the DNA is TGTGCCAGCAGCATTGGACTTCCCACAGATACGCAGTATTTT.

This rearrangement joins TRBV5-1 to TRBJ1-1; D is uncertain. Trimming pared 0 bases from V and 0 bases from J, leaving 18 bases between. Germline V gene lookup returns CDR1 SGHRS and CDR2 YFSETQ. The length of the CDR3 is 18 residues. CDR3: CASSLDRATAAMNTEAFF. DNA for the CDR3: TGCGCCAGCAGCTTGGACCGGGCCACAGCGGCAATGAACACTGAAGCTTTCTTT.

The chain links TRBV7-9 to TRBJ1-1, with unresolved D. The CDR3 is made up of 13 amino acids. Germline-derived CDR1 and CDR2 are SEHNR and FQNEAQ (reference sequence). Trimming pared 4 bases from V and 0 bases from J, leaving 6 bases between. CDR3 sequence: CASSSTMNTEAFF. For the CDR3, the DNA is TGTGCCAGCAGCTCTACCATGAACACTGAAGCTTTCTTT. Full variable domain (rest looked up from reference TRBV7-9 and TRBJ1-1): DTGVSQNPRHKITKRGQNVTFRCDPISEHNRLYWYRQTLGQGPEFLTYFQNEAQLEKSRLLSDRFSAERPKGSFSTLEIQRTEQGDSAMYLCASSSTMNTEAFFGQGTRLTVV.

CDR3 loop: CAWSVRGTGGNTIYF. The CDR3 DNA is TGTGCCTGGAGTGTACGGGGGACAGGAGGAAACACCATATATTTT. This sequence joins TRBV30 and TRBJ1-3, with 8 bases that match TRBD1. The V gene's germline CDR1 is GTSNPN and CDR2 SVGIG (reference sequence). Trimming at V came to 0 bases and at J to 4 bases, leaving 5 bases not matched to a gene. The CDR3 extends over 15 amino acids.

The chain links TRBV5-1 to TRBJ1-1; TRBD1 is a possible D gene (6 bases). Trimming cost V 4 bases and J 3 bases, with 13 bases left between them. This CDR3 comprises 14 residues. Germline CDR1 is SGHRS and CDR2 is YFSETQ. The CDR3: CASSARGGDTEAFF. CDR3 DNA sequence: TGCGCCAGCAGCGCCAGGGGAGGGGACACTGAAGCTTTCTTT.

This sequence joins TRBV5-1 and TRBJ1-1; D is perhaps TRBD1 (6 bases). V lost 4 bases, J lost 1 base, and 14 bases lay in between. The length of the CDR3 is 15 residues. Per germline, CDR1 SGHRS and CDR2 YFSETQ. CDR3 in amino acids: CASSPRAGANTEAFF. The CDR3 bases are TGCGCCAGCAGCCCCCGGGCGGGGGCGAACACTGAAGCTTTCTTT. Full variable domain (remainder filled in from reference TRBV5-1 and TRBJ1-1): KAGVTQTPRYLIKTRGQQVTLSCSPISGHRSVSWYQQTPGQGLQFLFEYFSETQRNKGNFPGRFSGRQFSNSRSEMNVSTLELGDSALYLCASSPRAGANTEAFFGQGTRLTVV.

The rearrangement links TRBV7-2 to TRBJ2-3; possible D gene TRBD2, 6 bases. V was shortened by 1 base and J by 3 bases, with 14 bases between the two germline ends. The germline V gene encodes CDR1 SGHTA and CDR2 FQGNSA. CDR3 length: 16 amino acids. CDR3 sequence: CASSLGPAGRTDTQYF. The CDR3 DNA reads as TGTGCCAGCAGCTTAGGCCCGGCGGGGAGGACAGATACGCAGTATTTT. The entire variable domain, with the rest obtained from reference TRBV7-2 and TRBJ2-3, is as follows: GAGVSQSPSNKVTEKGKDVELRCDPISGHTALYWYRQSLGQGLEFLIYFQGNSAPDKSGLPSDRFSAERTGGSVSTLTIQRTQQEDSAVYLCASSLGPAGRTDTQYFGPGTRLTVL.

CDR3 sequence (DNA): TGTGCCAGCAGCTTAGTACCCCGGCGAGGGGGGGGGACAGATACGCAGTATTTT. Protein product: CASSLVPRRGGGTDTQYF. The rearrangement links TRBV7-2 to TRBJ2-3; TRBD2 is a possible D gene (7 bases). Between the trimmed V and J ends, which lost 1 base and 3 bases, there was a span of 20 bases. The CDR3 has 18 amino acids. CDR1 and CDR2 from the germline V gene are SGHTA and FQGNSA.